One and the same sample provided the 10 T cell receptor beta chains below, sequenced in a study of blood T cells in healthy people across ages. Next came a second PCR, run for roughly 6 to 11 cycles, which used a sample-barcoded 5' primer along with a J-beta primer mix. TCRdb fed the 5' RACE reads into MiXCR, producing one record per CDR3 protein. The sample has 1,100,000 or so distinct CDR3 sequences, 40% to 45% seen once; the top ten hold 18%. The sample comprised blood. The receptors here all came from a woman in her sixties or seventies in good health.

J is TRBJ1-5 and V is TRBV2; D might be TRBD1 (5 bases). The CDR3 totals 16 residues. The V gene's germline CDR1 is SNHLY and CDR2 FYNNEI. Deletions cut 2 bases from V and 2 bases from J, with 13 bases between. Written as DNA, the CDR3 is TGTGCCAGCAGTGAAACGGGGACCTTGCGCAATCAGCCCCAGCATTTT. Amino acids: CASSETGTLRNQPQHF.

The rearrangement joins TRBV6-5 to TRBJ2-1, with 7 bases identical to TRBD2. Trimming at V came to 5 bases and at J to 0 bases, leaving 7 bases not matched to a gene. The CDR3 is 16 residues long. From germline, CDR1 is MNHEY and CDR2 SVGAGI. DNA for the CDR3: TGTGCCAGCAGTAATCCAGCGGGGTCCTCCTACAATGAGCAGTTCTTC. It codes for CASSNPAGSSYNEQFF.

The table lists this clonotype with a few counts. The chain links TRBV2 to TRBJ2-4, with unresolved D. Between the trimmed V and J ends, which lost 3 bases and 6 bases, there was a span of 3 bases. The germline V gene has CDR1 SNHLY and CDR2 FYNNEI. The CDR3 sequence is 11 residues long. CDR3 coding DNA: TGTGCCAGCAGTGATGGAAACATTCAGTACTTC. It specifies CASSDGNIQYF. Based on the CDR3 plus reference TRBV2 and TRBJ2-4, the full variable domain is EPEVTQTPSHQVTQMGQEVILRCVPISNHLYFYWYRQILGQKVEFLVSFYNNEISEKSEIFDDQFSVERPDGSNFTLKIRSTKLEDSAMYFCASSDGNIQYFGAGTRLSVL.

This clonotype was seen only a few times. CDR3 DNA sequence: TGTGCCAGCACCCGGACTAACTCCTACGAGCAGTACTTC. It codes for CASTRTNSYEQYF. The V and J genes are TRBV28 and TRBJ2-7; possibly TRBD2 for D (6 bases). The germline V and J ends were trimmed by 7 bases and 0 bases, with 10 bases remaining between them. Germline CDR1 MDHEN, CDR2 SYDVKM. The CDR3 is 13 amino acids.

This clonotype has only a few counts. The gene calls are TRBV2 and TRBJ2-2; weak D call: TRBD1 (6 bases). The V end was cut by 0 bases, the J end by 7 bases, with 15 bases between. Germline loops: CDR1 SNHLY, CDR2 FYNNEI. This CDR3 has 16 amino acids. The CDR3 DNA is TGTGCCAGCAGTGAAGCGAGCAGGGGAAGAGTCGGGGAGCTGTTTTTT. Encoded protein: CASSEASRGRVGELFF.

The V gene is TRBV12-3 or TRBV12-4, the J gene TRBJ2-4, with D maybe TRBD1 (5 bases). With the DNA end fitting TRBJ2-7 better, the J assignment may be wrong. The CDR3 runs 14 residues. CDR3 sequence reads: CASSVREFGYEQYF. In DNA form, the CDR3 reads TGTGCCAGCAGTGTCAGGGAATTCGGCTACGAGCAGTACTTC.

The gene calls are TRBV6-6 and TRBJ2-1; 9 nucleotides match TRBD2. The CDR3 sequence is 15 residues long. Looked up from germline, CDR1 is MNHNY and CDR2 is SVGAGI (reference sequence). V was pared by 6 bases and J by 1 base, with 4 bases of the junction left unmatched. The CDR3 sequence is CASSSSGISYNEQFF. The CDR3, as DNA: TGTGCCAGCAGCTCTAGCGGGATTTCCTACAATGAGCAGTTCTTC.

The chain carries TRBV11-1 and TRBJ2-7, with D perhaps matching TRBD2 (6 bases). V was clipped by 3 bases and J by 0 bases, with 15 bases between them. This CDR3 is built from 16 residues. CDR1 is SGHAT and CDR2 is FQDESV in the germline V gene (reference sequence). The CDR3 DNA reads as TGTGCCAGCAGCTTTTCCACAGGAGGGGTCTCCTACGAGCAGTACTTC. Translation gives CASSFSTGGVSYEQYF.

This clonotype was picked up a small number of times. This sequence joins TRBV7-9 and TRBJ2-7, with TRBD1 matching over 9 bases. The V segment lost 5 bases and the J segment 4 bases; nucleotides outside the gene matches: 12. CDR3 length: 16 amino acids. Germline CDR1 is SEHNR and CDR2 is FQNEAQ (reference sequence). In DNA form, the CDR3 reads TGTGCCAGCAGCGGGGGGCTGGGACAGGGACAATACGAGCAGTACTTC. Translated, it gives CASSGGLGQGQYEQYF.

This rearrangement joins TRBV7-2 to TRBJ1-4; 9 nucleotides agree with TRBD1. The V segment lost 2 bases and the J segment 8 bases; nucleotides outside the gene matches: 3. The CDR3 loop spans 14 amino acids. Germline V CDR1 and CDR2: SGHTA, FQGNSA. CDR3 amino acids: CASSLRGQGEKLFF. CDR3 nucleotide sequence: TGTGCCAGCAGCTTAAGGGGACAGGGCGAAAAACTGTTTTTT.